This record looks at one T cell receptor beta chain sequence and its context. Only in-frame clones appear in the TCRdb table, and some are missing; sequencing was by immunoSEQ multiplex PCR. The table has under 550,000 clones, around 90% seen once. This CDR3 is 17 amino acids long. V gave up 4 bases and J gave up 4 bases, with 19 bases separating them. Per germline, CDR1 LNHDA and CDR2 SQIVND (reference sequence). These data come from a study of Ad26.COV2.S vaccination and SARS-CoV-2 variants. Study details: Donor joined the COV1001 Ad26.COV2.S trial arm. Intramuscular Ad26.COV2.S at 5x10^10 or 1x10^11 viral particles.

Treatment indicated: around 19 received Ad26.COV2.S at low or high dose, single or two shots; 5 received placebo; per-sample allocation not given. Sample collection was performed on day 63 after the first vaccine or placebo injection. Adults aged 18-55 years in Boston included the donor. Specimen: peripheral blood, collected in a trial of Ad26.COV2.S vaccine versus placebo. V usage is TRBV19 and J usage is TRBJ2-2; maybe TRBD1 (5 bases). The source of this sequence is a person between 18 and 65 years old who received the Ad26.COV2.S COVID-19 vaccine or a placebo. CDR3 loop: CASSTIINRIFTGELFF. CDR3 DNA sequence: TGTGCCAGTAGTACGATCATAAACAGGATTTTCACCGGGGAGCTGTTTTTT.